This note documents a single T cell receptor beta chain sequence. This clonotype was recorded a few times. This receptor's antigen is unknown. No much larger clone exists at a distance of one base, and base qualities are not known. The record originates from a study of breast tumors, draining lymph nodes, adjacent tissues (dated by TCRdb to the mid-2010s). Context from the whole study: The study compared TCR beta repertoires across tumor, adjacent nontumor tissue and axillary lymph nodes from breast cancer patients. In human breast cancer, the study set out to evaluate how tumor, surrounding tissue and draining lymph node repertoires relate to one another and whether T cells may move between these sites.

CDR1 and CDR2 were assigned from the germline V gene (reference sequence) as MNHNY and SVGAGI. The CDR3 covers 16 residues, taking in both the cysteine and the phenylalanine. This entry keeps only the CDR3 DNA: 48 bases, framed from base 1. V is cut back by 2 bases and J by 4 bases, with 3 bases in the junction unmatched. Sequencing was performed on an Illumina HiSeq 2000. TCR beta chain libraries were generated through multiplex PCR amplification. The amplified TCR beta chain products were analyzed by high-throughput sequencing. TCRdb reworked the public reads: Q25 trimming with fastp, MiXCR clone assembly, productive beta chains retained. Each CDR3 protein appears once, grouped with its most common genes and DNA. Within this sample are a few hundred thousand distinct CDR3 sequences, with 30% to 35% of them counted one time only. The ten largest account for approximately 3.6% of the sample. The study at large found these results: T-cell repertoire diversity in tumors was found to be lower than in lymph nodes but higher than in nontumor tissue, and preferential V and J gene usage was observed. In luminal-like breast cancer, tumor and nontumor tissue repertoires resembled each other significantly more than in basal-like breast cancer. The study presented the conclusion that tumor T cells originate in lymph nodes as consistent with a hypothesis, not as something directly demonstrated. A scenario in which most tumor T cells derive from the lymph node and then expand within tumor tissue was judged to be consistent with the data.

The lymph node samples were taken from the axillary draining lymph nodes of breast cancer patients. The sample consisted of axillary lymph node tissue. The chain links TRBV6-6 with TRBJ2-5; the junction holds 14 bases that match TRBD2. The clonotype comes from a female donor with breast cancer. Some clones in this sample may be carry-over from other donors' samples. The DNA sequence is given as TGTGCCAGCAGTTACGGACTAGCGGGGGGCCTAGAGACCCAGTACTTC. Translated, it reads CASSYGLAGGLETQYF.